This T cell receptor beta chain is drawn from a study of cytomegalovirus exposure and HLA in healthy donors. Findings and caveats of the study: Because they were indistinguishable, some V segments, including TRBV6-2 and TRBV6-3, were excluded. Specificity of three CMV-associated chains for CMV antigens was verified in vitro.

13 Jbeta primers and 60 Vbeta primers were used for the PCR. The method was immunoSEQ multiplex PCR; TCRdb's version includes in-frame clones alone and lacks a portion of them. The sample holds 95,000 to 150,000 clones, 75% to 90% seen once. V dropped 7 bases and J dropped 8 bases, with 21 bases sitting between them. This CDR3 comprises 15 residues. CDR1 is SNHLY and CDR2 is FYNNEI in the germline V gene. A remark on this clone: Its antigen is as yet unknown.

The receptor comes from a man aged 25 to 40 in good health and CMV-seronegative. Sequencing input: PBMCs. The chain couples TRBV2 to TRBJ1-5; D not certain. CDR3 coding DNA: TGTGCCAGCACAGCTAGAAGGTGGGTGGGAGAGCCCCAGCATTTT. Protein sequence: CASTARRWVGEPQHF.